A single sample gave rise to the 16 T cell receptor beta chains below, sequenced in a study of T cell repertoires in cytomegalovirus infection. TCRdb independently ran MiXCR on the reads; one entry per CDR3 protein. The profile covers around 570,000 distinct CDR3 sequences, with just under 40% appearing a single time and 48% taken by the ten largest. No antigens are known for them. Sample: cultured PBMCs, taken from culture after CMV antigen stimulation. The receptors here all came from a human donor in good health (CMV status not recorded). Some clones in this sample may be carry-over from other donors' samples.

This clonotype was seen a few times. The gene calls are TRBV6-5 and TRBJ2-6; D gene unclear. Trimming took 11 bases from V and 1 from J, leaving 15 bases between them. The CDR3 covers 15 residues. Germline CDR1 and CDR2: MNHEY and SVGAGI. CDR3 protein: CAAMGFSSGANVLTF. CDR3 in DNA: TGTGCCGCCATGGGCTTCTCTTCTGGGGCCAACGTCCTGACTTTC.

The V call is TRBV2, the J call TRBJ2-6; the D is unclear. The length of the CDR3 is 14 residues. Trimming cost V 3 bases and J 0 bases, with 3 bases left between them. From germline, CDR1 is SNHLY and CDR2 FYNNEI. The CDR3 sequence is CASSDDSGANVLTF. CDR3 DNA sequence: TGTGCCAGCAGTGATGACTCTGGGGCCAACGTCCTGACTTTC.

The CDR3, as DNA: TGTGCCAGCAGTTTATTTCAGGGTGAATATGGCTACACCTTC. This translates into CASSLFQGEYGYTF. The rearrangement links TRBV12-3 or TRBV12-4 to TRBJ1-2; D might be TRBD1 (5 bases). V was clipped by 2 bases and J by 5 bases, with 12 bases between them. The length of the CDR3 is 14 residues.

The chain couples TRBV5-4 to TRBJ1-4, with 7 bases identical to TRBD1. This CDR3 comprises 14 residues. V gave up 3 bases and J gave up 7 bases; unmatched junction bases: 6. Germline assignment: CDR1 SGHNT and CDR2 YYREEE (reference sequence). The CDR3 DNA reads TGTGCCAGCAGCTACCAGGGGGGTGGTGAAAAACTGTTTTTT. It is translated as CASSYQGGGEKLFF. The whole variable domain, remainder taken from reference TRBV5-4 and TRBJ1-4, is ETGVTQSPTHLIKTRGQQVTLRCSSQSGHNTVSWYQQALGQGPQFIFQYYREEENGRGNFPPRFSGLQFPNYSSELNVNALELDDSALYLCASSYQGGGEKLFFGSGTQLSVL.

This clonotype was detected only once. The V call is TRBV27, the J call TRBJ2-7; no definite D call. The V gene's germline CDR1 is MNHEY and CDR2 SMNVEV (reference sequence). The CDR3 totals 14 residues. V lost 2 bases, J lost 1 base, and 9 bases lay in between. The CDR3 nucleotides are TGTGCCAGCAGTTTAAATCGGCAGTCCTACGAGCAGTACTTC. Its protein is CASSLNRQSYEQYF.

The chain recombines TRBV7-7 with TRBJ2-3; tentatively, D is TRBD1 (6 bases). Germline V gene lookup returns CDR1 SSHAT and CDR2 FNYEAQ (reference sequence). The CDR3 contains 13 residues. V was shortened by 5 bases and J by 6 bases, with 12 bases between the two germline ends. Here the CDR3 reads CASSRGTRDTQYF. CDR3 DNA: TGTGCCAGCAGCCGAGGGACAAGGGATACGCAGTATTTT.

The table lists this clonotype with a few counts. This chain's CDR3 is CASSPSTVTAIYGYTF. CDR3 DNA: TGCGCCAGCAGCCCATCAACGGTTACAGCAATTTATGGCTACACCTTC. The gene calls are TRBV4-1 and TRBJ1-2; no firm D call. Trimming removed 4 bases from V and 5 bases from J, with 20 bases in between. Germline CDR1 MGHRA, CDR2 YSYEKL. The CDR3 is made up of 16 amino acids.

V and J are TRBV2 and TRBJ1-1, with D tentatively TRBD1 (6 bases). The CDR3 covers 15 residues. V lost 11 bases, J lost 5 bases, and 24 bases lay in between. Germline loops: CDR1 SNHLY, CDR2 FYNNEI. CDR3 bases: TGTGCCGCCACCTTGGGGGCACCCTCTAGGACTGAAGCTTTCTTT. As protein: CAATLGAPSRTEAFF.

The J gene is TRBJ2-7, the V gene TRBV20-1; 9 bases align to TRBD2. The V and J ends lost 7 bases and 0 bases, in that order; junction bases with no gene match: 7. Germline CDR1 DFQATT, CDR2 SNEGSKA (reference sequence). The CDR3 contains 14 residues. CDR3 region: CSDTRRGGSYEQYF. The DNA for the CDR3 is TGCAGTGACACCCGGCGGGGGGGCTCCTACGAGCAGTACTTC.

A few counts support this clonotype. This chain joins TRBV7-8 and TRBJ1-3; D unclear. The CDR3 extends over 16 amino acids. V was clipped by 1 base and J by 3 bases, with 13 bases between them. CDR1 is SGHVS and CDR2 is FQNEAQ in the germline V gene. The CDR3 is CASSLGLHKLGNTIYF. DNA for the CDR3: TGTGCCAGCAGCTTAGGGCTACATAAACTTGGAAACACCATATATTTT.

The chain is built from TRBV5-8 and TRBJ2-7; possibly TRBD1 for D (6 bases). CDR3 length equals 14 residues. Germline CDR1 reads SGHTS; CDR2 reads YDEGEE. Between the trimmed V and J ends, which lost 0 bases and 5 bases, there was a span of 12 bases. CDR3 coding DNA: TGTGCCAGCAGCTTGGGGCAGGGGATCCACGAGCAGTACTTC. Amino acids: CASSLGQGIHEQYF.

The rearrangement uses TRBV7-8 and TRBJ1-5; D ambiguous. CDR1 and CDR2 (germline): SGHVS, FQNEAQ. CDR3 length equals 16 residues. Trimming removed 2 bases from V and 0 bases from J, with 11 bases in between. The CDR3 spells CASSLKRAISNQPQHF. Written as DNA, the CDR3 is TGTGCCAGCAGCTTAAAAAGGGCTATTAGCAATCAGCCCCAGCATTTT.

This clonotype has only a few counts. The chain is built from TRBV7-8 and TRBJ2-5; TRBD2 matches at 8 bases. This CDR3 has 15 amino acids. The V gene end was trimmed by 1 base and the J gene end by 5 bases; junction bases not matched to a gene: 6. Germline CDR1 SGHVS, CDR2 FQNEAQ. The CDR3 region has the DNA TGTGCCAGCAGCTTAGGCAGCGGGAGTGGTGAGACCCAGTACTTC. Its protein product is CASSLGSGSGETQYF.

This chain links TRBV10-3 with TRBJ2-7; D call uncertain. CDR1 is ENHRY, CDR2 SYGVKD, per germline. Trimming removed 4 bases from V and 2 bases from J, with 15 bases in between. This CDR3 has 15 residues. The CDR3 DNA reads as TGTGCCATCAGTGGGAAGGTGGACGGAGCCTACGAGCAGTACTTC. Its translation: CAISGKVDGAYEQYF.

The chain is built from TRBV27 and TRBJ2-1; 12 bases line up with TRBD2. The CDR3 extends over 13 amino acids. J gave up 12 bases and V 5 bases, and 5 bases lay outside the gene matches. Germline V lookup: CDR1 MNHEY, CDR2 SMNVEV (reference sequence). CDR3 amino acids: CASSIRLAGAQFF. DNA for the CDR3: TGTGCCAGCAGTATCCGACTAGCGGGAGCGCAGTTCTTC.

The V and J genes are TRBV6-5 and TRBJ2-7; the match to TRBD1 covers 10 bases. The ends lost 2 bases at V and 4 bases at J; junction bases unmatched: 2. The CDR3 totals 14 residues. The germline V gene has CDR1 MNHEY and CDR2 SVGAGI. Here the CDR3 reads CASSYGGQGYEQYF. For the CDR3, the DNA is TGTGCCAGCAGTTACGGGGGACAGGGGTACGAGCAGTACTTC.